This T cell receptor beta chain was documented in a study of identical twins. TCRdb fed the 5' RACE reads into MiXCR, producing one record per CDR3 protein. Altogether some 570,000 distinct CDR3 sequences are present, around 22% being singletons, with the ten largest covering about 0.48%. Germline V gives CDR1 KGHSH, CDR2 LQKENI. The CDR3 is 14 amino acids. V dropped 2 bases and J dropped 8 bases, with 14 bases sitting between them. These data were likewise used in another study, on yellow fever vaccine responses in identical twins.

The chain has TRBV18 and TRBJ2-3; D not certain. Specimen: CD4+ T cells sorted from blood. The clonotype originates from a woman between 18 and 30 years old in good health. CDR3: CASSPNIRSVTQYF. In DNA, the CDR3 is TGTGCCAGCTCACCAAACATTCGGTCGGTTACGCAGTATTTT. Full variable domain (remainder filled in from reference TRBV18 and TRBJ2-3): NAGVMQNPRHLVRRRGQEARLRCSPMKGHSHVYWYRQLPEEGLKFMVYLQKENIIDESGMPKERFSAEFPKEGPSILRIQQVVRGDSAAYFCASSPNIRSVTQYFGPGTRLTVL.